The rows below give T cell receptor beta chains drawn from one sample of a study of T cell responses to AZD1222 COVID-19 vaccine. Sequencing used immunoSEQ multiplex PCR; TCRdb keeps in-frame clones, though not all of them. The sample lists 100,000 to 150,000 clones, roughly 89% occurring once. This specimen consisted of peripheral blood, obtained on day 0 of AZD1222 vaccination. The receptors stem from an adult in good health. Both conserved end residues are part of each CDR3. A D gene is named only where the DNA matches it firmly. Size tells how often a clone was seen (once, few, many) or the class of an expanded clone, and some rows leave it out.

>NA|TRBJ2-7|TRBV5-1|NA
CASSLAFDGLEYF
TGCGCCAGCAGCTTGGCCTTTGACGGGTTGGAGTACTTC
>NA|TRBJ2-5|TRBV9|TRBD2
CASSVATTSGETQYF
TGTGCCAGCAGCGTAGCTACGACTAGCGGAGAGACCCAGTACTTC
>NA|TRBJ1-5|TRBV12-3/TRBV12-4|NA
CASSLSVQPQHF
TGTGCCAGCAGTTTGAGTGTCCAGCCCCAGCATTTT
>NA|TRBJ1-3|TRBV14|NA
CASRGSGNTIYF
TGTGCCAGCCGGGGATCAGGAAACACCATATATTTT
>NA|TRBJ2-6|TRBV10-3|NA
CAISEWGTRGSGANVLTF
TGTGCCATCAGTGAATGGGGGACAAGAGGCTCTGGGGCCAACGTCCTGACTTTC
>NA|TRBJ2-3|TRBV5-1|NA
CASSLDFGDTQYF
TGCGCCAGCAGCTTGGATTTCGGGGATACGCAGTATTTT
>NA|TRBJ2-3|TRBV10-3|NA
CAISESVGGSADTQYF
TGTGCCATCAGTGAGTCGGTTGGAGGGAGCGCAGATACGCAGTATTTT
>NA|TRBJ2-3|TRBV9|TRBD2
CASSLGLAGGNTDTQYF
TGTGCCAGCAGCTTGGGACTAGCGGGAGGGAACACAGATACGCAGTATTTT
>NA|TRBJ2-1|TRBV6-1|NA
CASSEKGGQGGNNEQFF
TGTGCCAGCAGTGAAAAGGGGGGTCAGGGCGGGAACAATGAGCAGTTCTTC
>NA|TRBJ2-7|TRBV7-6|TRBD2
CASSQRSGRDYEQYF
TGTGCCAGCAGCCAGAGAAGCGGGAGGGATTACGAGCAGTACTTC
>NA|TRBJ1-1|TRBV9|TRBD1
CASSVVDRVNTEAFF
TGTGCCAGCAGCGTAGTTGACAGGGTGAACACTGAAGCTTTCTTT
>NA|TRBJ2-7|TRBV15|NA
CATSRVGSGEQYF
TGTGCCACCAGCAGAGTCGGGTCCGGCGAGCAGTACTTC
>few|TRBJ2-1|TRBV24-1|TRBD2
CATSDRTSAGYNEQFF
TGTGCCACCAGTGACCGGACTAGCGCGGGCTACAATGAGCAGTTCTTC
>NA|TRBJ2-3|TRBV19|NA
CAGSVAGSDTQYF
TGTGCCGGCTCGGTAGCAGGATCAGATACGCAGTATTTT
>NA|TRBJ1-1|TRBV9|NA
CASSVAGLNTEAFF
TGTGCCAGCAGCGTAGCGGGACTGAACACTGAAGCTTTCTTT
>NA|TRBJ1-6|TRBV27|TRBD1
CASSLGQGDSPLHF
TGTGCCAGCAGTTTGGGACAGGGGGACTCACCCCTCCACTTT
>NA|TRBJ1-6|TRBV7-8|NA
CASSPGRGSRNSPLHF
TGTGCCAGCAGCCCAGGGAGGGGTTCACGGAATTCACCCCTCCACTTT
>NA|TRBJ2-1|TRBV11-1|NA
CASSLYGSSYNEQFF
TGTGCCAGCAGCTTATACGGGAGCTCCTACAATGAGCAGTTCTTC
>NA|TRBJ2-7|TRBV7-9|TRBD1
CASSFTGTGNHEQYF
TGTGCCAGCAGCTTTACCGGGACAGGGAACCACGAGCAGTACTTC
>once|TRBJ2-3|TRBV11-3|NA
CASSPDGLSTDTQYF
TGTGCCAGCAGCCCGGACGGATTAAGCACAGATACGCAGTATTTT
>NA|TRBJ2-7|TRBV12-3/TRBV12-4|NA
CASSFGRTYEQYF
TGTGCCAGCAGTTTCGGTCGTACCTACGAGCAGTACTTC
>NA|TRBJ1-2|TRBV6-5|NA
CASTNARGDGYTF
TGTGCCAGCACCAACGCCCGGGGGGATGGCTACACCTTC
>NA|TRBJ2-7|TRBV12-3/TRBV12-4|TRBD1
CASSYGTGGEQYF
TGTGCCAGCAGTTACGGGACAGGGGGGGAGCAGTACTTC
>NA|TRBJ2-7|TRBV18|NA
CASSTGYEQYF
TGTGCCAGCTCCACAGGGTACGAGCAGTACTTC
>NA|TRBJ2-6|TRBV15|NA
CATSRGPKGGANVLTF
TGTGCCACCAGCAGAGGACCTAAGGGGGGGGCCAACGTCCTGACTTTC
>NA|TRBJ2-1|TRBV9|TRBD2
CASSVLAGGTYNEQFF
TGTGCCAGCAGCGTACTAGCGGGAGGTACTTACAATGAGCAGTTCTTC
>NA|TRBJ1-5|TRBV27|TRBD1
CASSSQPGQGDNQPQHF
TGTGCCAGCAGTTCCCAGCCCGGACAGGGGGACAATCAGCCCCAGCATTTT
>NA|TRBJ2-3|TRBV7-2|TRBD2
CASSLGTGGPVDTQYF
TGTGCCAGCAGCTTAGGGACGGGAGGGCCGGTAGATACGCAGTATTTT
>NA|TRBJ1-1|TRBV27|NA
CASSLGPGVRTEAFF
TGTGCCAGCAGTTTAGGTCCGGGGGTACGGACTGAAGCTTTCTTT
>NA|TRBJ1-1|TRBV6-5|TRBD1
CASRTQGAENTEAFF
TGTGCCAGCAGAACACAGGGGGCGGAGAACACTGAAGCTTTCTTT
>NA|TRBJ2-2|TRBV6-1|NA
CASSEASFSTWIF
TGTGCCAGCAGTGAAGCGAGCTTCTCTACCTGGATTTTT
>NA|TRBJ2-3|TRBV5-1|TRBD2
CASGEGSTDTQYF
TGCGCCAGCGGGGAGGGGAGCACAGATACGCAGTATTTT
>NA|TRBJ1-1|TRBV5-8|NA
CASSLQGNTEAFF
TGTGCCAGCAGCTTACAGGGCAACACTGAAGCTTTCTTT
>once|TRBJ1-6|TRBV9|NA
CASSARAGWNSPLHF
TGTGCCAGCAGCGCCCGGGCAGGGTGGAATTCACCCCTCCACTTT
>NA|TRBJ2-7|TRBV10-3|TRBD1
CASTPSLRDRGPSRDEQYF
TGTGCCTCCACCCCAAGCCTCCGGGACAGGGGGCCCTCGCGTGACGAGCAGTACTTC
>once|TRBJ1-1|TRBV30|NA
CAWSVLGGNTEAFF
TGTGCCTGGAGTGTACTGGGCGGTAACACTGAAGCTTTCTTT
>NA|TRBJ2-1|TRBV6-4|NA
CASSVGPNNEQFF
TGTGCCAGCAGTGTGGGGCCTAACAATGAGCAGTTCTTC
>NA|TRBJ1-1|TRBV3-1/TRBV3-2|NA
CASSQKNTEAFF
TGTGCCAGCAGCCAGAAGAACACTGAAGCTTTCTTT
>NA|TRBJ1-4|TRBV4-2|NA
CASSQGLGGEKLFF
TGTGCCAGCAGCCAAGGTCTAGGGGGTGAAAAACTGTTTTTT
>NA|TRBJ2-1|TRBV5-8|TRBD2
CASSRGLAGDNEQFF
TGTGCCAGCAGTCGGGGACTAGCGGGAGACAATGAGCAGTTCTTC
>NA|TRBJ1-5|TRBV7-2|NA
CASSFGSTNQPQHF
TGTGCCAGCAGCTTCGGGAGCACCAATCAGCCCCAGCATTTT
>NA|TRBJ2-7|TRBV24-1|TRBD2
CATSDLAGAAGGIYEQYF
TGTGCCACCAGTGATTTGGCTGGGGCAGCGGGGGGGATCTACGAGCAGTACTTC
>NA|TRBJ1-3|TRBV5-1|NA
CASSRDGTRSSGNTIYF
TGCGCCAGCAGCAGGGACGGAACTCGAAGCTCTGGAAACACCATATATTTT
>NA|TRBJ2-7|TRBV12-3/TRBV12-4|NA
CASSFRGYEQYF
TGTGCCAGCAGTTTTCGGGGGTACGAGCAGTACTTC
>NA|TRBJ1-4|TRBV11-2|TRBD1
CASSLGQGEEKLFF
TGTGCCAGCAGCCTGGGACAGGGGGAGGAAAAACTGTTTTTT
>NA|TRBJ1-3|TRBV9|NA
CASSVSGFLGNTIYF
TGTGCCAGCAGCGTATCAGGCTTCCTTGGAAACACCATATATTTT
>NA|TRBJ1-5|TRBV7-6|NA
CASSLAPGNSNQPQHF
TGTGCCAGCAGCTTAGCCCCAGGCAATAGCAATCAGCCCCAGCATTTT
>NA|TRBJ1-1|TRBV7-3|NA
CASSRRTGITEAFF
TGTGCCAGCAGCCGGCGAACAGGGATCACTGAAGCTTTCTTT
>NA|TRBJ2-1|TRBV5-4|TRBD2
CASSLKAGVVNEQFF
TGTGCCAGCAGCTTGAAAGCGGGAGTAGTTAATGAGCAGTTCTTC
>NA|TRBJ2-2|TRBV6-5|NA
CASTISPDTGELFF
TGTGCCAGCACCATAAGTCCTGACACCGGGGAGCTGTTTTTT
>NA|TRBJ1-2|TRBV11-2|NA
CASSLNGASYGYTF
TGTGCCAGCAGCTTAAACGGGGCATCCTATGGCTACACCTTC
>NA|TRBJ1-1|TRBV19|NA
CASSPLGVGRTEAFF
TGTGCCAGTAGTCCCTTGGGGGTCGGGAGGACTGAAGCTTTCTTT
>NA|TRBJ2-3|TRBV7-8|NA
CASSPRKDTQYF
TGTGCCAGCAGCCCCAGGAAAGATACGCAGTATTTT
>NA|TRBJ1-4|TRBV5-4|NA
CASSTGPGAQNEKLFF
TGTGCCAGCAGCACGGGACCTGGCGCCCAAAATGAAAAACTGTTTTTT